Shown below are 7 T cell receptor beta chains from a single sample sequenced in a study of cytomegalovirus exposure and HLA in healthy donors. PCR involved 60 Vbeta and 13 Jbeta primers. This table comes from immunoSEQ multiplex PCR, and its TCRdb copy is limited to in-frame clones, with some not included. This table holds some 120,000 clones, roughly 82% found once. What was sequenced was PBMCs. The receptors originated from a male donor in good health and CMV-seropositive.

The gene calls are TRBV25-1 and TRBJ2-1; 9 nucleotides match TRBD2. The CDR3 is 15 residues long. V lost 4 bases to trimming and J lost 8 bases; unmatched junction nucleotides: 9. Germline V gene lookup returns CDR1 MGHDK and CDR2 SYGVNS. CDR3 in amino acids: CASSAPGLAMDEQFF. CDR3 DNA sequence: TGTGCCAGCAGTGCACCGGGACTAGCTATGGATGAGCAGTTCTTC.

This chain connects TRBV29-1 to TRBJ2-7; 7 positions match TRBD1. The CDR3 runs to 11 residues. The junction had 2 bases not matched to a gene; V was cut back by 7 bases and J by 2 bases. The germline V gene encodes CDR1 SQVTM and CDR2 ANQGSEA. CDR3 residues: CSAGQAYEQYF. CDR3 nucleotides: TGCAGCGCAGGACAGGCCTACGAGCAGTACTTC.

This chain connects TRBV10-3 to TRBJ1-1; tentative D call: TRBD1 (6 bases). Trimming took 0 bases from V and 5 from J, leaving 10 bases between them. CDR3 length equals 14 residues. Germline V gives CDR1 ENHRY, CDR2 SYGVKD. CDR3 loop: CAISESRQETEAFF. CDR3 DNA sequence: TGTGCCATCAGTGAGTCGAGACAGGAAACTGAAGCTTTCTTT.

This chain uses TRBV6-6 with TRBJ1-4; D gene unclear. The CDR3 runs 16 residues. Germline lookup yields CDR1 MNHNY and CDR2 SVGAGI (reference sequence). Deletions cut 8 bases from V and 3 bases from J, with 19 bases between. The CDR3 DNA reads TGTGCCAGCCGAGGGCGGGGTACAGCATCTAATGAAAAACTGTTTTTT. Protein sequence: CASRGRGTASNEKLFF.

This rearrangement joins TRBV28 to TRBJ1-6; 7 bases are shared with TRBD1. The CDR3 loop spans 16 amino acids. Trimming at V came to 6 bases and at J to 7 bases, leaving 12 bases not matched to a gene. Germline V gene data show CDR1 as MDHEN and CDR2 as SYDVKM. For the CDR3, the DNA is TGTGCCAGCAGCCCGCTACCGGGACAGATCAATTCACCCCTCCACTTT. Translating gives CASSPLPGQINSPLHF.

This clone came up a few times. The V and J genes are TRBV2 and TRBJ2-6, with D maybe TRBD1 (6 bases). V lost 6 bases and J 2 bases, leaving 8 bases between the germline ends. Germline assignment: CDR1 SNHLY and CDR2 FYNNEI. The CDR3 has 14 residues. CDR3 nucleotides: TGTGCCAGCAGCCCAGGGGCTGGGGCCAACGTCCTGACTTTC. The encoded protein is CASSPGAGANVLTF. Supplemented by reference TRBV2 and TRBJ2-6, the full variable domain reads EPEVTQTPSHQVTQMGQEVILRCVPISNHLYFYWYRQILGQKVEFLVSFYNNEISEKSEIFDDQFSVERPDGSNFTLKIRSTKLEDSAMYFCASSPGAGANVLTFGAGSRLTVL.

The rearrangement links TRBV10-3 to TRBJ1-5, with 7 bases lining up with TRBD1. CDR3 length equals 14 residues. With V trimmed by 11 bases and J by 5 bases, 12 bases remained unmatched. Germline CDR1 reads ENHRY; CDR2 reads SYGVKD. CDR3 sequence reads: CASRGALGYQPQHF. The DNA of the CDR3 is TGTGCCTCCAGGGGGGCTTTGGGGTATCAGCCCCAGCATTTT.